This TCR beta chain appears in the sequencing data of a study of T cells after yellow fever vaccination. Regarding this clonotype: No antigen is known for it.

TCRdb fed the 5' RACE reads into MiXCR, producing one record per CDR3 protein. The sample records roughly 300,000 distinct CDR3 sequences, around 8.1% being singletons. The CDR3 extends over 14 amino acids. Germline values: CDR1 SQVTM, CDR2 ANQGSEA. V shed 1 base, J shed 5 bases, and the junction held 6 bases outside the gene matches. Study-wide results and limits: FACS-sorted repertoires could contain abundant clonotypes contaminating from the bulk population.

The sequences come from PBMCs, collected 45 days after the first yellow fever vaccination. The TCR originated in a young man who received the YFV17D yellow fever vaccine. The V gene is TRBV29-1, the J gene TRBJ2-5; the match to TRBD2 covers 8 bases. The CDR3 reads CSVEVAGSGETQYF. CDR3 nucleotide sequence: TGCAGCGTTGAAGTAGCGGGGTCGGGTGAGACCCAGTACTTC. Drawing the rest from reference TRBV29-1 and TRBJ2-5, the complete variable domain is SAVISQKPSRDICQRGTSLTIQCQVDSQVTMMFWYRQQPGQSLTLIATANQGSEATYESGFVIDKFPISRPNLTFSTLTVSNMSPEDSSIYLCSVEVAGSGETQYFGPGTRLLVL.